These T cell receptor beta chains were read from a single sample in a study of blood T cell repertoires in COVID-19. Libraries were prepared by immunoSEQ multiplex PCR; TCRdb keeps only in-frame clonotypes and omits some of them. The top ten hold around 8.8% of the sample, which has 140,000 or so clones, roughly 79% seen once. Sequenced sample: peripheral blood. The source is a human donor in a cohort sampled during active COVID-19. CDR3s include the opening cysteine and the closing phenylalanine or tryptophan. D genes are given only for firm matches. Clone size is stated in some rows and not others, as once, few, many or a class when expanded.

CDR3 DNA: TGTGCCAGCAGCTATGACAGGGCAACTGGAAACACCATATATTTT
CDR3 protein: CASSYDRATGNTIYF
J gene: TRBJ1-3
clone size: once
D gene: TRBD1
V gene: TRBV9

CDR3 DNA: TGTGCCAGCAGTTACTCTCCGGCGGAAGAGACCCAGTACTTC
CDR3 protein: CASSYSPAEETQYF
J gene: TRBJ2-5
clone size: NA
D gene: NA
V gene: TRBV6-5

CDR3 DNA: TGCGCCAGCAGCCAACAGGGAAGTGGTTCCTACGAGCAGTACTTC
CDR3 protein: CASSQQGSGSYEQYF
J gene: TRBJ2-7
clone size: few
D gene: NA
V gene: TRBV4-3

CDR3 DNA: TGTGCCACCAGCAGAAAGGGGAATCAGCCCCAGCATTTT
CDR3 protein: CATSRKGNQPQHF
J gene: TRBJ1-5
clone size: few
D gene: NA
V gene: TRBV15

CDR3 DNA: TGTGCCAGACAGAAACAGGGGAATGTCCACGAGCAGTACTTC
CDR3 protein: CARQKQGNVHEQYF
J gene: TRBJ2-7
clone size: few
D gene: TRBD1
V gene: TRBV27

CDR3 DNA: TGCAGCGTTGAGCCCCGACTAGCGGGAGGAGCCAATGAGCAGTTCTTC
CDR3 protein: CSVEPRLAGGANEQFF
J gene: TRBJ2-1
clone size: NA
D gene: TRBD2
V gene: TRBV29-1

CDR3 DNA: TGTGCCAGTAGTTTTCAGGCCCCGGGGGGCCCCCTGAACGAGCAGTACTTC
CDR3 protein: CASSFQAPGGPLNEQYF
J gene: TRBJ2-7
clone size: NA
D gene: NA
V gene: TRBV19

CDR3 DNA: TGTGCCAGTAGTATATCCCAGGGTCTCTATGGCTACACCTTC
CDR3 protein: CASSISQGLYGYTF
J gene: TRBJ1-2
clone size: NA
D gene: NA
V gene: TRBV19

CDR3 DNA: TGTGCCAGCAGTGGGAGGACAGGGAAGGACACCGGGGAGCTGTTTTTT
CDR3 protein: CASSGRTGKDTGELFF
J gene: TRBJ2-2
clone size: NA
D gene: TRBD1
V gene: TRBV6-6

CDR3 DNA: TGTGCCAGCAGTTACTCGGGACTAGCGGGTGAGCAGTACTTC
CDR3 protein: CASSYSGLAGEQYF
J gene: TRBJ2-7
clone size: once
D gene: TRBD2
V gene: TRBV6-2/TRBV6-3

CDR3 DNA: TGTGCCAGCAGCTCCCACTTGGGACAGGGGCAAGAGACCCAGTACTTC
CDR3 protein: CASSSHLGQGQETQYF
J gene: TRBJ2-5
clone size: NA
D gene: TRBD1
V gene: TRBV7-8

CDR3 DNA: TGTGCCAGCAGTTACCATGGGGACAGGGTACAGCCCCAGCATTTT
CDR3 protein: CASSYHGDRVQPQHF
J gene: TRBJ1-5
clone size: few
D gene: TRBD1
V gene: TRBV6-2/TRBV6-3

CDR3 DNA: TGTGCCAGTAGTATAGATCGCTGGACAGGGAGCTACGAGCAGTACTTC
CDR3 protein: CASSIDRWTGSYEQYF
J gene: TRBJ2-7
clone size: once
D gene: TRBD1
V gene: TRBV19

CDR3 DNA: TGTGCCAGCAGCTATAGGGTAGCGGGAGGGACCTACGAGCAGTACTTC
CDR3 protein: CASSYRVAGGTYEQYF
J gene: TRBJ2-7
clone size: few
D gene: TRBD2
V gene: TRBV7-2

CDR3 DNA: TGCGCCAGCAGCCAAGGGCGCGACTACCCCACAGATACGCAGTATTTT
CDR3 protein: CASSQGRDYPTDTQYF
J gene: TRBJ2-3
clone size: NA
D gene: NA
V gene: TRBV4-3

CDR3 DNA: TGTGCCAGCAGCCAAGGGGGGGGAAGATCCTATGGCTACACCTTC
CDR3 protein: CASSQGGGRSYGYTF
J gene: TRBJ1-2
clone size: NA
D gene: NA
V gene: TRBV7-9

CDR3 DNA: TGTGCCAGTACGAATAGCGGGACCGGGGAGCTGTTTTTT
CDR3 protein: CASTNSGTGELFF
J gene: TRBJ2-2
clone size: NA
D gene: TRBD2
V gene: TRBV19

CDR3 DNA: TGTGCCAGCAGTTACTCGGCGAGCCGCGGTCAAGAGACCCAGTACTTC
CDR3 protein: CASSYSASRGQETQYF
J gene: TRBJ2-5
clone size: NA
D gene: NA
V gene: TRBV6-5